The rows below give T cell receptor beta chains drawn from one sample of a study of spatial heterogeneity in lung cancer. TCRdb reprocessed the 5' RACE reads via MiXCR and lists one record per CDR3 protein. The sample includes around 9,900 distinct CDR3 sequences, around 5.5% of them seen just once. The sequences come from lung tumor tissue, collected at surgery. All receptors derive from a female donor with early-stage non-small cell lung cancer. Each CDR3 is given with its conserved first and last residue. Each record gives: clone size, J gene, D gene, V gene, CDR3 protein, CDR3 DNA. D genes are given only for firm matches. Where a row states a size, it is once, few, many or the class of an expanded clone; other rows omit it.

>many|TRBJ2-1|.|TRBV20-1
CSALGLFEEPLYNEQFF
TGCAGTGCTCTCGGACTCTTCGAGGAGCCGCTATACAATGAGCAGTTCTTC
>many|TRBJ1-5|TRBD1|TRBV7-2
CASSPMTGLSQPQHF
TGTGCCAGCAGCCCGATGACAGGGTTGAGTCAGCCCCAGCATTTT
>many|TRBJ2-2|TRBD1|TRBV4-1
CASSQDPTGFVSTGELFF
TGCGCCAGCAGCCAAGACCCGACAGGGTTCGTGAGCACCGGGGAGCTGTTTTTT
>.|TRBJ1-4|.|TRBV6-1
CASSGRWDEKLFF
TGTGCCAGCAGTGGGCGTTGGGATGAAAAACTGTTTTTT
>many|TRBJ1-4|.|TRBV6-5
CASSYSGVQSGEKLFF
TGTGCCAGCAGTTACTCGGGGGTTCAATCGGGTGAAAAACTGTTTTTT
>few|TRBJ1-1|TRBD1|TRBV12-3/TRBV12-4
CASSLSAGGRDRDAEAFF
TGTGCCAGCAGTTTATCGGCAGGGGGCCGGGACAGGGACGCTGAAGCTTTCTTT
>many|TRBJ2-1|TRBD2|TRBV7-7
CASSLVASGPYNEQFF
TGTGCCAGCAGCTTAGTAGCTAGCGGCCCTTACAATGAGCAGTTCTTC
>many|TRBJ2-3|TRBD2|TRBV9
CASSPLAGEVTDTQYF
TGTGCCAGCAGCCCCTTAGCGGGAGAGGTCACAGATACGCAGTATTTT
>many|TRBJ2-1|TRBD2|TRBV28
CASSLGLATRSQQFF
TGTGCCAGCAGTTTAGGACTAGCGACGCGAAGTCAGCAGTTCTTC
>few|TRBJ1-1|.|TRBV6-2/TRBV6-3
CASRQGYTEAFF
TGTGCCAGCAGACAAGGGTACACTGAAGCTTTCTTT
>many|TRBJ2-2|.|TRBV4-3
CASSQRGGPYTGELFF
TGCGCCAGCAGCCAGAGGGGGGGGCCGTACACCGGGGAGCTGTTTTTT
>many|TRBJ2-7|.|TRBV30
CAWSYWGRTYEQYF
TGTGCCTGGAGTTATTGGGGGCGAACCTACGAGCAGTACTTC
>many|TRBJ1-2|.|TRBV19
CASSHQTAPNYGYTF
TGTGCCAGTAGTCACCAGACAGCGCCTAACTATGGCTACACCTTC
>medium-sized|TRBJ2-1|.|TRBV3-1
CASSRYFGRYNEQFF
TGTGCCAGCAGCCGGTACTTTGGGCGCTACAATGAGCAGTTCTTC
>many|TRBJ1-2|.|TRBV7-2
CASSLGPNYGYTF
TGTGCCAGCAGCTTGGGGCCTAACTATGGCTACACCTTC
>many|TRBJ2-1|.|TRBV29-1
CSVQADSYNEQFF
TGCAGCGTTCAAGCGGACTCCTACAATGAGCAGTTCTTC
>few|TRBJ2-5|TRBD2|TRBV30
CASTSGGPQETQYF
TGTGCCAGTACTAGCGGGGGCCCCCAAGAGACCCAGTACTTC
>many|TRBJ2-1|.|TRBV27
CASSPGAGVRDEQFF
TGTGCCAGCAGCCCGGGGGCGGGAGTTCGTGATGAGCAGTTCTTC
>medium-sized|TRBJ2-7|TRBD2|TRBV20-1
CSASGLAHTYEQYF
TGCAGTGCTAGCGGACTAGCGCACACCTACGAGCAGTACTTC
>many|TRBJ1-5|.|TRBV20-1
CSARAGMSNQPQHF
TGCAGTGCCCGGGCAGGGATGAGCAATCAGCCCCAGCATTTT
>many|TRBJ1-5|TRBD1|TRBV7-2
CASSIQGGNQPQHF
TGTGCCAGCAGCATACAGGGGGGCAATCAGCCCCAGCATTTT
>many|TRBJ1-1|.|TRBV12-3/TRBV12-4
CASRYGQMNTEAFF
TGTGCCAGCAGATACGGACAGATGAACACTGAAGCTTTCTTT